What follows is one TCR beta chain and its context. Its antigen is not identified. This entry comes from a study of cytomegalovirus exposure and HLA in healthy donors. Findings of the study overall: Prior analysis indicated that the majority of TCR beta V segments exhibited productivity approximately 90% or approximately 30% of the time.

Trimming shortened V by 9 bases and J by 4 bases, and 19 bases separated the two germline ends. The germline V gene has CDR1 MNHNY and CDR2 SVGAGI (reference sequence). The CDR3 sequence is 14 residues long. The PCR used 60 Vbeta and 13 Jbeta primers. Sequencing used immunoSEQ multiplex PCR; TCRdb keeps in-frame clones, though not all of them. This sample yields roughly 190,000 clones, of which about four fifths are seen a single time; approximately 2.1% belongs to the top ten. V gene TRBV6-6 combines with J gene TRBJ2-7; tentatively, D is TRBD2 (7 bases). The origin of this receptor is a woman between 50 and 59 years old in good health and CMV-seronegative. Material for sequencing was PBMCs. The CDR3 loop reads CASGVGGQKYEQYF. The CDR3 coding sequence is TGTGCCAGTGGAGTGGGGGGGCAAAAATACGAGCAGTACTTC.